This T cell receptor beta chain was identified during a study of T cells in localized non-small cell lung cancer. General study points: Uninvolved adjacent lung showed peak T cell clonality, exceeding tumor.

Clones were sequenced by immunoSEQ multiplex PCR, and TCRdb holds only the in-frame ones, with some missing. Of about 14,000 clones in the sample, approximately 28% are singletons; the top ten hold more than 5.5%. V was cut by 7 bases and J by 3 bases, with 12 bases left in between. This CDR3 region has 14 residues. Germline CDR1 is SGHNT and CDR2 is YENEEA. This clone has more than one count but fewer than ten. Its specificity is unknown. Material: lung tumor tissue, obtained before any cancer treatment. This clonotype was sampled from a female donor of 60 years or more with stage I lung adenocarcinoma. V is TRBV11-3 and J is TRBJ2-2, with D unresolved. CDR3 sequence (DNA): TGTGCCAGCACCTACAGACTTTACACCGGGGAGCTGTTTTTT. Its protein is CASTYRLYTGELFF.